This passage covers 20 T cell receptor beta chains from one sample sequenced in a study of CD8+ T cells in alopecia areata (dated by TCRdb to 2016 to 2018). According to the study, the label for this sample's time point signals: less than five weeks on oral tofacitinib. The treatment or condition label on this specimen signifies: oral pan-JAK inhibitor, 5-10 mg twice daily. Receptors were amplified or captured by the immunoSEQ multiplex PCR assay. For TCR sequencing, RNA was extracted from every sample and reverse transcribed into cDNA to serve as template. TCRdb took over this immuneACCESS table, retaining in-frame rearrangements with V and J assigned. Such tables are incomplete; in checked studies, under half of the missing clones stem from an unresolved V gene, and the remainder is unexplained. The sample table contains some 110,000 clones; only one count was recorded for less than 75% of them. The ten largest clones add up to under 35% of the sample.

The material was CD8+ T cells sorted from blood, obtained at week 4, from a patient treated with tofacitinib. The receptors come from a human donor with alopecia areata.

This chain joins TRBV23-1 and TRBJ1-4; possibly TRBD1 for D (6 bases). TRBV23-1 is an ORF for which the function is uncertain. The V gene lost 4 bases and the J gene lost 5 bases, with 17 bases spanning the gap. The CDR3 is 16 residues long. CDR3 region: CASSRLEGGKNEKLFF. In nucleotides, the CDR3 is TGCGCCAGCAGTCGCCTGGAGGGGGGAAAAAATGAAAAACTGTTTTTT.

This chain joins TRBV27 and TRBJ1-1; D gene unclear. CDR1 and CDR2 from the germline V gene are MNHEY and SMNVEV (reference sequence). The CDR3 consists of 14 residues. The V gene lost 2 bases and the J gene lost 0 bases, with 7 bases spanning the gap. The DNA of the CDR3 is TGTGCCAGCAGTTTAAACAGTATGAACACTGAAGCTTTCTTT. It encodes CASSLNSMNTEAFF.

J is TRBJ2-7 and V is TRBV30; TRBD2 might be the D (6 bases). This CDR3 region has 14 residues. Germline V CDR1 and CDR2: GTSNPN, SVGIG (reference sequence). The V gene lost 4 bases and the J gene lost 3 bases, with 16 bases spanning the gap. CDR3 amino acids: CAWTTGTSYYEQYF. The DNA of the CDR3 is TGTGCCTGGACTACCGGGACTTCCTACTACGAGCAGTACTTC.

The chain joins TRBV19 to TRBJ2-5; maybe TRBD1 (5 bases). This CDR3 is built from 14 residues. Per the germline V gene, CDR1 is LNHDA and CDR2 is SQIVND (reference sequence). Trimming removed 6 bases at V and 1 base at J, with 12 bases between. The CDR3 reads CASSRRQFQETQYF. CDR3 nucleotide sequence: TGTGCCAGTAGCCGTAGACAGTTCCAAGAGACCCAGTACTTC.

This chain uses TRBV10-3 with TRBJ2-7; 7 bases map to TRBD2. V gave up 6 bases and J gave up 0 bases; unmatched junction bases: 8. The CDR3 extends over 15 amino acids. CDR1 is ENHRY, CDR2 SYGVKD, per germline. CDR3 sequence: CAISPSGATSYEQYF. CDR3 DNA sequence: TGTGCCATCAGCCCCAGCGGGGCGACCTCCTACGAGCAGTACTTC.

The chain carries TRBV10-3 and TRBJ1-1, with no clear D. The CDR3 has 11 amino acids. CDR1 is ENHRY and CDR2 is SYGVKD in the germline V gene. The V and J ends lost 3 bases and 8 bases respectively, with 7 bases between them. The CDR3 sequence: CAISDGPEAFF. DNA for the CDR3: TGTGCCATCAGTGATGGACCCGAAGCTTTCTTT.

The rearrangement joins TRBV29-1 to TRBJ1-2, with TRBD1 matching over 7 bases. Unmatched junction bases numbered 3, after V lost 3 bases and J lost 5 bases. Germline CDR1 is SQVTM and CDR2 is ANQGSEA. CDR3 size: 12 residues. CDR3: CSVESGQYGYTF. The CDR3 region has the DNA TGCAGCGTTGAGTCGGGACAGTATGGCTACACCTTC.

This chain uses TRBV7-8 with TRBJ2-3; 7 bases agree with TRBD2. Germline lookup yields CDR1 SGHVS and CDR2 FQNEAQ. CDR3 length equals 16 residues. Trimming cost V 0 bases and J 2 bases; bases outside gene matches: 5. The CDR3 sequence: CASSLAGGGPTDTQYF. The CDR3 DNA is TGTGCCAGCAGCTTAGCGGGGGGGGGACCCACAGATACGCAGTATTTT. Full variable domain (rest looked up from reference TRBV7-8 and TRBJ2-3): GAGVSQSPRYKVAKRGQDVALRCDPISGHVSLFWYQQALGQGPEFLTYFQNEAQLDKSGLPSDRFFAERPEGSVSTLKIQRTQQEDSAVYLCASSLAGGGPTDTQYFGPGTRLTVL.

The chain joins TRBV6-5 to TRBJ2-5, with 10 positions matching TRBD2. Looked up from germline, CDR1 is MNHEY and CDR2 is SVGAGI. The CDR3 has 15 amino acids. The V gene end was trimmed by 5 bases and the J gene end by 5 bases; junction bases not matched to a gene: 8. CDR3 in DNA: TGTGCCAGCAGTCCTTTTAGCGGGGGGACGGAGACCCAGTACTTC. It translates to CASSPFSGGTETQYF.

V usage is TRBV2 and J usage is TRBJ2-6; the D is unclear. V dropped 8 bases and J dropped 0 bases, with 8 bases sitting between them. This CDR3 has 14 residues. Germline CDR1 is SNHLY and CDR2 is FYNNEI. The CDR3 spells CASVDLSGANVLTF. The CDR3 DNA reads TGTGCCAGCGTCGACCTCTCTGGGGCCAACGTCCTGACTTTC. The whole variable domain, filled in from reference TRBV2 and TRBJ2-6, reads EPEVTQTPSHQVTQMGQEVILRCVPISNHLYFYWYRQILGQKVEFLVSFYNNEISEKSEIFDDQFSVERPDGSNFTLKIRSTKLEDSAMYFCASVDLSGANVLTFGAGSRLTVL.

The rearrangement joins TRBV7-9 to TRBJ1-1; D gene uncertain. The CDR3 is 12 residues long. The germline V gene has CDR1 SEHNR and CDR2 FQNEAQ (reference sequence). V was clipped by 4 bases and J by 3 bases, with 6 bases between them. Here the CDR3 reads CASSSSDTEAFF. The DNA of the CDR3 is TGTGCCAGCAGCTCCAGTGACACTGAAGCTTTCTTT.

The chain employs TRBV30 and TRBJ1-1; D might be TRBD1 (5 bases). The CDR3 consists of 14 residues. CDR1 is GTSNPN, CDR2 SVGIG, per germline (reference sequence). With 4 bases removed from V and 2 bases from J, the gap between germline ends came to 14 bases. CDR3 in DNA: TGTGCCTGGATGGCGGGGCAGGGAAACACTGAAGCTTTCTTT. Encoded protein: CAWMAGQGNTEAFF.

V and J are TRBV4-2 and TRBJ1-3; D uncertain. V lost 0 bases and J 0 bases, leaving 12 bases between the germline ends. CDR1 is LGHNA and CDR2 is YNFKEQ in the germline V gene. This CDR3 is 17 amino acids long. CDR3 sequence reads: CASSQDPRAHSGNTIYF. As DNA, the CDR3 is TGTGCCAGCAGCCAAGACCCCCGGGCCCACTCTGGAAACACCATATATTTT.

The J gene is TRBJ2-1, the V gene TRBV6-1, with TRBD2 identical over 12 bases. J gave up 8 bases and V 0 bases, and 11 bases lay outside the gene matches. CDR1 is MNHNS, CDR2 SASEGT, per germline. This CDR3 has 18 residues. The CDR3 region is CASSEALAGGPGGDEQFF. In DNA form, the CDR3 reads TGTGCCAGCAGTGAAGCCCTAGCGGGGGGGCCCGGAGGCGATGAGCAGTTCTTC.

This clone has a handful of counts. The DNA for the CDR3 is TGCAGCGTGGACAGGGGTGAGGGTACCGGGGAGCTGTTTTTT. Protein: CSVDRGEGTGELFF. The rearrangement uses TRBV29-1 and TRBJ2-2; 9 bases are shared with TRBD1. Germline assignment: CDR1 SQVTM and CDR2 ANQGSEA. Trimming at V came to 6 bases and at J to 5 bases, leaving 7 bases not matched to a gene. There are 14 residues in the CDR3.

A few counts support this clone. V gene TRBV5-1 combines with J gene TRBJ2-7; D might be TRBD1 (6 bases). The CDR3 is 14 residues long. Germline V gene data show CDR1 as SGHRS and CDR2 as YFSETQ. The V gene lost 0 bases and the J gene lost 3 bases, with 10 bases spanning the gap. CDR3 DNA: TGCGCCAGCAGCTTGGTGAACAGGGTCTACGAGCAGTACTTC. This sequence encodes CASSLVNRVYEQYF. Using reference TRBV5-1 and TRBJ2-7 for the parts outside the CDR3, the full variable domain is KAGVTQTPRYLIKTRGQQVTLSCSPISGHRSVSWYQQTPGQGLQFLFEYFSETQRNKGNFPGRFSGRQFSNSRSEMNVSTLELGDSALYLCASSLVNRVYEQYFGPGTRLTVT.

The chain has TRBV15 and TRBJ1-1, with D perhaps matching TRBD1 (5 bases). The germline V and J ends were trimmed by 5 bases and 0 bases, with 22 bases remaining between them. This CDR3 has 18 amino acids. The V gene's germline CDR1 is LNHNV and CDR2 YYDKDF (reference sequence). CDR3 sequence (DNA): TGTGCCACCAGCCTCGCTGGGCACAGGCGGATCATGAACACTGAAGCTTTCTTT. This sequence encodes CATSLAGHRRIMNTEAFF.

The chain has TRBV27 and TRBJ1-5; the match to TRBD1 covers 12 bases. The junction had 3 bases not matched to a gene; V was cut back by 6 bases and J by 6 bases. The germline CDR1 and CDR2 sequences are MNHEY and SMNVEV (reference sequence). The CDR3 totals 14 residues. CDR3 DNA: TGTGCCAGCAGGGGGACAGGGGGCAGTCAGCCCCAGCATTTT. It yields the protein CASRGTGGSQPQHF.

The chain recombines TRBV30 with TRBJ2-1; 8 bases map to TRBD2. V gave up 4 bases and J gave up 5 bases; unmatched junction bases: 10. CDR1 and CDR2 from the germline V gene are GTSNPN and SVGIG (reference sequence). This CDR3 is built from 15 residues. The CDR3 sequence: CAWIGPGRGDNEQFF. CDR3 sequence (DNA): TGTGCCTGGATTGGGCCCGGGAGGGGCGACAATGAGCAGTTCTTC.

The rearrangement joins TRBV6-5 to TRBJ2-2; 11 bases fit TRBD1. With V trimmed by 2 bases and J by 7 bases, 3 bases remained unmatched. Germline V lookup: CDR1 MNHEY, CDR2 SVGAGI. The CDR3 contains 15 residues. CDR3: CASSYAGQGVGELFF. CDR3 bases: TGTGCCAGCAGTTACGCGGGACAGGGGGTCGGGGAGCTGTTTTTT.